These 7 T cell receptor beta chains came from one sample sequenced in a study of blood T cell repertoires in COVID-19. The method was immunoSEQ multiplex PCR; TCRdb's version includes in-frame clones alone and lacks a portion of them. This sample carries about 480,000 clones, roughly 90% of them seen once, and the ten largest clones take less than 2%. The sample was PBMCs or T cells enriched from blood (not recorded which). The receptors derive from a middle-aged woman who had recovered from COVID-19.

This clone was found a few times. The chain is built from TRBV11-2 and TRBJ2-2, with D tentatively TRBD1 (5 bases). Germline-derived CDR1 and CDR2 are SGHAT and FQNNGV. The ends were cut back, 4 bases at V and 0 bases at J, with 9 bases in the middle. This CDR3 contains 15 residues. In DNA form, the CDR3 reads TGTGCCAGCAGCTCCGGACACTCGAACACCGGGGAGCTGTTTTTT. This gives the protein CASSSGHSNTGELFF.

This clone was counted a single time. The gene calls are TRBV11-2 and TRBJ2-1; 7 nucleotides align to TRBD2. The CDR3 runs 17 residues. J lost 9 bases, V lost 1 base, and 15 bases had no gene match. CDR1 and CDR2 from the germline V gene are SGHAT and FQNNGV. CDR3 nucleotides: TGTGCCAGCAGCTTAGGGCGCGGGGCGGGAGAGGTTGTTGAGCAGTTCTTC. Protein: CASSLGRGAGEVVEQFF.

The rearrangement links TRBV7-7 to TRBJ2-1; 7 nucleotides line up with TRBD2. V lost 1 base, J lost 6 bases, and 3 bases stayed unmatched. There are 14 residues in the CDR3. Germline CDR1 is SSHAT and CDR2 is FNYEAQ (reference sequence). The CDR3, as DNA: TGTGCCAGCAGCTTAGTGGCTAGCGGCAATGAGCAGTTCTTC. Protein: CASSLVASGNEQFF. Drawing the rest from reference TRBV7-7 and TRBJ2-1, the complete variable domain is GAGVSQSPRYKVTKRGQDVTLRCDPISSHATLYWYQQALGQGPEFLTYFNYEAQPDKSGLPSDRFSAERPEGSISTLTIQRTEQRDSAMYRCASSLVASGNEQFFGPGTRLTVL.

V gene TRBV7-9 combines with J gene TRBJ1-1; TRBD1 might be the D (6 bases). In germline, CDR1 is SEHNR, CDR2 FQNEAQ (reference sequence). V dropped 1 base and J dropped 2 bases, with 14 bases sitting between them. This CDR3 spans 16 amino acids. The CDR3 reads CASSLVQGGSNTEAFF. CDR3 coding DNA: TGTGCCAGCAGCTTAGTACAGGGTGGGAGTAACACTGAAGCTTTCTTT.

The V and J genes are TRBV3-1 (or the pseudogene TRBV3-2) and TRBJ1-1; D might be TRBD1 (6 bases). V lost 4 bases to trimming and J lost 6 bases, with 18 bases between them. The germline V gene has CDR1 LGHDT and CDR2 YNNKEL (reference sequence). CDR3 length: 15 residues. The CDR3 DNA is TGTGCCAGCAGCCCACTTTGGGGGCGGGTGGCTGAAGCTTTCTTT. It encodes CASSPLWGRVAEAFF.

The chain is built from TRBV7-2 and TRBJ2-3; 8 bases line up with TRBD1. The CDR3 runs 16 residues. V shed 5 bases, J shed 3 bases, and the junction held 10 bases outside the gene matches. Germline loops: CDR1 SGHTA, CDR2 FQGNSA. CDR3: CASSLLQGALTDTQYF. CDR3 nucleotides: TGTGCCAGCAGCCTACTGCAGGGGGCCTTGACAGATACGCAGTATTTT.

The gene calls are TRBV30 and TRBJ2-5; TRBD1 might be the D (5 bases). The CDR3 is made up of 13 amino acids. Germline V gives CDR1 GTSNPN, CDR2 SVGIG (reference sequence). Trimming removed 3 bases from V and 1 base from J, with 9 bases in between. The CDR3 is CAWRGQSQETQYF. The CDR3 nucleotides read TGTGCCTGGAGGGGGCAAAGCCAAGAGACCCAGTACTTC.